This T cell receptor (beta chain) was observed in a study of T cells after yellow fever vaccination. Study-level background: When fractions had low cell numbers, they were prepared with SMART-Seq v4 Ultra Low Input. Findings and limits, study-wide: Although most clonotypes did not, a small share appeared in both CD4 and CD8 compartments.

This clonotype was seen only a few times. The antigen remains unidentified. UMIs and a universal primer site were added when TCR cDNA was made by 5'RACE template switching. Each CDR3 protein gets one entry after TCRdb re-called the 5' RACE reads with MiXCR. This table holds about 230,000 distinct CDR3 sequences, about 7% found once. V lost 3 bases, J lost 1 base, and 16 bases lay in between. The CDR3 is 16 residues long. Per the germline V gene, CDR1 is SGDLS and CDR2 is YYNGEE. Here the sequenced sample was CD4+ T cells sorted from PBMCs, taken on the day of the yellow fever booster vaccination. The rearrangement joins TRBV9 to TRBJ1-2; no clear D. The clonotype comes from a man aged 25-45 years who received the YFV17D yellow fever vaccine. CDR3 residues: CASSGATSTVNYGYTF. The CDR3 DNA reads as TGTGCCAGCAGCGGAGCGACCAGCACTGTTAACTATGGCTACACCTTC.